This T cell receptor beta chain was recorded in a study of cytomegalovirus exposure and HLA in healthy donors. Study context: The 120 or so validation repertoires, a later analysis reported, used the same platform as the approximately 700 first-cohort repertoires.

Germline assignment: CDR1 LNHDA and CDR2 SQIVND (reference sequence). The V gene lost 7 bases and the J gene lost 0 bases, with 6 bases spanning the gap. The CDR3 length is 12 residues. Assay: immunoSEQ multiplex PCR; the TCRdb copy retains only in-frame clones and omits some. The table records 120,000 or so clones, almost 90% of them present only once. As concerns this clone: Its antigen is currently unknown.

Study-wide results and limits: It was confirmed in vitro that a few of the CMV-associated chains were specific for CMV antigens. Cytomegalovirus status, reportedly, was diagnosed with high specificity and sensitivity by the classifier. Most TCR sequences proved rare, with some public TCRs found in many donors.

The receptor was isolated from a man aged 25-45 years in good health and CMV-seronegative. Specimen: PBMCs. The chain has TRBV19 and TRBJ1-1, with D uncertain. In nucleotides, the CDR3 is TGTGCCAGTACCCGGTTGAACACTGAAGCTTTCTTT. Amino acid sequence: CASTRLNTEAFF.